A single sample gave rise to the 28 T cell receptor beta chains below, sequenced in a study of a mutant IDH1 vaccine in newly diagnosed glioma. Antigens of these TCRs are unknown. Repertoires were generated with immunoSEQ multiplex PCR, while TCRdb's copy carries only in-frame clones and drops some. The repertoire holds roughly 120,000 clones, with just under 80% as singletons. Time point indicated: week 11, during vaccination. In every dose of vaccine, 300 ug of mutant IDH1 20-mer peptide was given alongside topical imiquimod. The sample in question was PBMCs, obtained from a glioma patient whose treatment included an IDH1 peptide vaccine. Receptors were obtained from a man aged 40-50 years with glioma.

The J gene is TRBJ2-1, the V gene TRBV7-2, with 16 bases lining up with TRBD2. The CDR3 has 18 residues. The germline CDR1 and CDR2 sequences are SGHTA and FQGNSA. V dropped 4 bases and J dropped 3; count of bases not matched to a gene: 6. As DNA, the CDR3 is TGTGCCAGCAGCTCGGGACTAGCGGGGGGGCGGTTCTACAATGAGCAGTTCTTC. Protein sequence: CASSSGLAGGRFYNEQFF.

This rearrangement joins TRBV11-1 to TRBJ1-1; no firm D call. CDR1 and CDR2 from the germline V gene are SGHAT and FQDESV (reference sequence). V was clipped by 2 bases and J by 1 base, with 8 bases between them. The CDR3 is 14 amino acids. Here the CDR3 DNA reads TGTGCCAGCAGCTTAACCACCCCGAACACTGAAGCTTTCTTT. Translating gives CASSLTTPNTEAFF.

The chain recombines TRBV4-3 with TRBJ2-1; 9 bases map to TRBD2. Germline loops: CDR1 LGHNA, CDR2 YSLEER. The CDR3 is made up of 19 amino acids. J was trimmed by 8 bases and V by 1 base; bases with no gene match: 18. CDR3 DNA: TGCGCCAGCAGCCAAGCCCCCACCTCCTTCAGCGGGGGGCTCTATGAGCAGTTCTTC. The encoded protein is CASSQAPTSFSGGLYEQFF.

The V call is TRBV18, the J call TRBJ1-6; 7 nucleotides align to TRBD1. V shed 0 bases and J 5 bases; nucleotides not matched to a gene: 1. The CDR3 has 15 amino acids. CDR1 and CDR2 from the germline V gene are KGHSH and LQKENI. The CDR3 loop is CASSPPGQNNSPLHF. The CDR3 nucleotides are TGTGCCAGCTCACCACCGGGACAGAATAATTCACCCCTCCACTTT.

The chain uses TRBV30 and TRBJ2-3; 7 nucleotides agree with TRBD1. Germline assignment: CDR1 GTSNPN and CDR2 SVGIG (reference sequence). The CDR3 runs 14 residues. V shed 3 bases and J 2 bases; nucleotides not matched to a gene: 5. In DNA form, the CDR3 reads TGTGCCTGGAGAGGGGACAGAGCCACAGATACGCAGTATTTT. As protein: CAWRGDRATDTQYF.

This chain links TRBV10-3 with TRBJ2-7; a weak D match, TRBD2 (5 bases). The germline CDR1 and CDR2 sequences are ENHRY and SYGVKD. This CDR3 contains 11 residues. V lost 8 bases, J lost 5 bases, and 10 bases lay in between. The DNA of the CDR3 is TGTGCCATCGCCGTCGGGGACGAGCAGTACTTC. Protein: CAIAVGDEQYF.

The J gene is TRBJ1-6, the V gene TRBV7-6; TRBD1 might be the D (6 bases). Germline-derived CDR1 and CDR2 are SGHVS and FNYEAQ. This CDR3 has 16 amino acids. Between the trimmed V and J ends, which lost 5 bases and 7 bases, there was a span of 18 bases. The CDR3, as DNA: TGTGCCAGCAGCCCTCTTGGTGGCAGGGGAAATTCACCCCTCCACTTT. It specifies CASSPLGGRGNSPLHF.

V usage is TRBV5-4 and J usage is TRBJ1-2; a weak D match, TRBD1 (5 bases). The CDR3 is made up of 13 amino acids. Germline V gene data show CDR1 as SGHNT and CDR2 as YYREEE (reference sequence). V lost 0 bases, J lost 3 bases, and 6 bases lay in between. CDR3 loop: CASSLAGDYGYTF. CDR3 sequence (DNA): TGTGCCAGCAGCTTGGCGGGGGACTATGGCTACACCTTC.

This chain connects TRBV19 to TRBJ2-7; either TRBD1 or TRBD2 may supply D (5 bases each). From germline, CDR1 is LNHDA and CDR2 SQIVND (reference sequence). The CDR3 covers 13 residues. Trimming pared 7 bases from V and 2 bases from J, leaving 12 bases between. CDR3 sequence reads: CASIGTVPYEQYF. The CDR3 nucleotides read TGTGCCAGTATAGGGACGGTCCCCTACGAGCAGTACTTC.

The chain couples TRBV5-4 to TRBJ1-5; a possible D gene is TRBD1 (6 bases). Trimming cost V 0 bases and J 3 bases, with 10 bases left between them. Germline CDR1 and CDR2: SGHNT and YYREEE (reference sequence). The CDR3 covers 15 residues. CDR3 in DNA: TGTGCCAGCAGCTTGGGACAGGCACCCAATCAGCCCCAGCATTTT. Translated: CASSLGQAPNQPQHF.

This clone was found a few times. The chain uses TRBV27 and TRBJ1-5; the D is unclear. Trimming stripped 4 bases from V and 5 bases from J, with 9 bases between. CDR1 and CDR2 (germline): MNHEY, SMNVEV (reference sequence). CDR3 length: 13 residues. CDR3 in DNA: TGTGCCAGCAGTTCCTCCGGGTATCAGCCCCAGCATTTT. Its translation is CASSSSGYQPQHF.

The chain employs TRBV7-9 and TRBJ2-1, with D possibly TRBD1 on 6 matching bases. This CDR3 region has 16 residues. Germline CDR1 SEHNR, CDR2 FQNEAQ (reference sequence). With 5 bases removed from V and 6 bases from J, the gap between germline ends came to 20 bases. The CDR3 bases are TGTGCCAGCAGCACTTCGGACAGAGGGTTCGGCAATGAGCAGTTCTTC. Translating gives CASSTSDRGFGNEQFF. Looking up the rest from reference TRBV7-9 and TRBJ2-1 gives the full variable domain: DTGVSQNPRHKITKRGQNVTFRCDPISEHNRLYWYRQTLGQGPEFLTYFQNEAQLEKSRLLSDRFSAERPKGSFSTLEIQRTEQGDSAMYLCASSTSDRGFGNEQFFGPGTRLTVL.

The chain has TRBV19 and TRBJ2-3, with 11 bases matching TRBD2. The junction had 16 bases not matched to a gene; V was cut back by 2 bases and J by 6 bases. The germline V gene has CDR1 LNHDA and CDR2 SQIVND (reference sequence). The CDR3 has 19 residues. The CDR3 spells CASSILSPLAGAPGDTQYF. Here the CDR3 DNA reads TGTGCCAGTAGTATACTCTCCCCACTAGCGGGAGCCCCAGGTGATACGCAGTATTTT.

The chain recombines TRBV30 with TRBJ1-2; a possible D gene is TRBD1 (6 bases). Germline CDR1 is GTSNPN and CDR2 is SVGIG (reference sequence). V was cut by 0 bases and J by 6 bases, with 17 bases left in between. CDR3 size: 15 residues. CDR3 sequence reads: CAWSVGWGAFDGYTF. In DNA, the CDR3 is TGTGCCTGGAGTGTAGGATGGGGGGCGTTCGATGGCTACACCTTC.

This rearrangement joins TRBV15 to TRBJ2-2; D call uncertain. This CDR3 is 16 amino acids long. The V gene lost 6 bases and the J gene lost 2 bases, with 16 bases spanning the gap. CDR1 is LNHNV, CDR2 YYDKDF, per germline (reference sequence). The chain's CDR3 is CATSNKAPPNTGELFF. The CDR3 DNA is TGTGCCACCAGTAACAAGGCGCCCCCAAACACCGGGGAGCTGTTTTTT.

The rearrangement joins TRBV5-4 to TRBJ1-2; 8 nucleotides agree with TRBD1. The CDR3 contains 15 residues. CDR1 and CDR2 from the germline V gene are SGHNT and YYREEE (reference sequence). Trimming removed 4 bases from V and 5 bases from J; junction bases left unmatched: 10. CDR3 sequence reads: CASSQAQTGGYGYTF. The DNA for the CDR3 is TGTGCCAGCAGCCAAGCGCAAACAGGGGGATATGGCTACACCTTC.

The V gene is TRBV27, the J gene TRBJ2-1; D may be TRBD1 or TRBD2 (5 bases each). CDR3 size: 15 residues. CDR1 MNHEY and CDR2 SMNVEV come from the germline V gene (reference sequence). V was cut by 7 bases and J by 9 bases, with 22 bases left in between. CDR3 residues: CASIPGTLLKGEQFF. In nucleotides, the CDR3 is TGTGCCAGCATCCCCGGGACCTTGCTGAAGGGTGAGCAGTTCTTC.

Points on this clone: The limits of the CDR3 on the DNA are not certain, so only TCRdb's listed CDR3 is given. J is TRBJ2-7 and V is TRBV29-1. Germline loops: CDR1 SQVTM, CDR2 ANQGSEA. The CDR3 totals 13 residues, both ends included. The CDR3 protein is CSVAKGIGAGRYF.

This clone was seen once. This sequence joins TRBV7-6 and TRBJ2-7, with 8 bases fitting TRBD2. Germline CDR1 is SGHVS and CDR2 is FNYEAQ. The CDR3 has 16 residues. The ends lost 2 bases at V and 5 bases at J; junction bases unmatched: 11. In DNA, the CDR3 is TGTGCCAGCAGCTTAACGGGGAGTCTAGCGGGTCACGAGCAGTACTTC. Protein: CASSLTGSLAGHEQYF.

The chain is built from TRBV7-2 and TRBJ2-7; 10 nucleotides align to TRBD2. Germline assignment: CDR1 SGHTA and CDR2 FQGNSA. This CDR3 has 14 residues. V shed 5 bases, J shed 5 bases, and the junction held 6 bases outside the gene matches. The CDR3 spells CASSRSGRADEQYF. Here the CDR3 DNA reads TGTGCCAGCAGCCGGAGCGGGAGGGCCGACGAGCAGTACTTC.

This sequence joins TRBV27 and TRBJ2-3; D remains unclear. The CDR3 loop spans 15 amino acids. Trimming took off 6 bases at V and 0 bases at J, with 13 bases between the two ends. The germline gives CDR1 MNHEY, CDR2 SMNVEV (reference sequence). CDR3 loop: CASRPWGTSTDTQYF. CDR3 bases: TGTGCCAGCAGGCCCTGGGGAACTAGCACAGATACGCAGTATTTT.

The rearrangement joins TRBV4-3 to TRBJ1-4; TRBD1 aligns across 7 bases. Trimming at V came to 0 bases and at J to 6 bases, leaving 4 bases not matched to a gene. Germline-derived CDR1 and CDR2 are LGHNA and YSLEER. The CDR3 is 15 amino acids. The CDR3 bases are TGCGCCAGCAGCCAAGATGGAGGGGGCCATGAAAAACTGTTTTTT. Translation: CASSQDGGGHEKLFF.

This chain uses TRBV6-6 with TRBJ2-7, with TRBD1 matching 7 bases. Germline trimming cut 5 bases from V and 2 bases from J; bases unmatched to any gene: 9. The CDR3 spans 15 residues. CDR1 and CDR2 (germline): MNHNY, SVGAGI (reference sequence). For the CDR3, the DNA is TGTGCCAGCAGTCAGAGGGGGCAGGGAGCCTACGAGCAGTACTTC. Amino acid sequence: CASSQRGQGAYEQYF.

The chain is built from TRBV19 and TRBJ1-2; TRBD1 aligns across 9 bases. Trimming removed 5 bases from V and 5 bases from J; junction bases left unmatched: 9. Germline CDR1 and CDR2: LNHDA and SQIVND (reference sequence). The CDR3 runs 15 residues. CDR3: CASSSTGQGLYGYTF. DNA for the CDR3: TGTGCCAGTAGTTCGACAGGACAGGGGTTATATGGCTACACCTTC. Full variable domain (outside the CDR3, taken from reference TRBV19 and TRBJ1-2): DGGITQSPKYLFRKEGQNVTLSCEQNLNHDAMYWYRQDPGQGLRLIYYSQIVNDFQKGDIAEGYSVSREKKESFPLTVTSAQKNPTAFYLCASSSTGQGLYGYTFGSGTRLTVV.

The chain links TRBV2 to TRBJ2-7; 7 positions agree with TRBD1. The V segment lost 9 bases and the J segment 9 bases; nucleotides outside the gene matches: 11. The CDR3 loop spans 12 amino acids. The V gene's germline CDR1 is SNHLY and CDR2 FYNNEI. CDR3 coding DNA: TGTGCCAGAGGACAGGTAGGGTCCGGGCAGTACTTC. Translated: CARGQVGSGQYF.

This clone was observed a single time. The chain has TRBV6-5 and TRBJ2-7; TRBD1 aligns across 7 bases. The germline V gene has CDR1 MNHEY and CDR2 SVGAGI. CDR3 length: 15 amino acids. Germline trimming cut 2 bases from V and 2 bases from J; bases unmatched to any gene: 6. The CDR3 loop is CASSYGGRGTYEQYF. CDR3 sequence (DNA): TGTGCCAGCAGTTACGGAGGCAGGGGGACCTACGAGCAGTACTTC.

Turning to this clone: The junction shows a germline mismatch at one end, possibly a read error. This chain links TRBV7-7 with TRBJ2-2; 11 bases line up with TRBD2. Germline lookup yields CDR1 SSHAT and CDR2 FNYEAQ (reference sequence). There are 16 residues in the CDR3. Here the CDR3 reads CASTPSGGSNTGELFF. The CDR3 DNA follows: TGTGCTAGCACCCCTAGCGGGGGGTCGAACACCGGGGAGCTGTTTTTT.

The rearrangement uses TRBV19 and TRBJ1-5; 10 positions match TRBD1. CDR3 length: 14 residues. The junction had 0 bases not matched to a gene; V was cut back by 5 bases and J by 2 bases. Per the germline V gene, CDR1 is LNHDA and CDR2 is SQIVND (reference sequence). The CDR3 region has the DNA TGTGCCAGTAGTGGGACAGGGGGCAATCAGCCCCAGCATTTT. It encodes CASSGTGGNQPQHF.